This T cell receptor beta chain stems from a study of T cells in Graves' hyperthyroidism and ophthalmopathy. Study-wide results and caveats: Most thyroid clonotypes expanded above 0.001 were also detected in blood.

On this clonotype itself: Antigen: not known.

The germline V gene has CDR1 SGHTA and CDR2 FQGTGA. V was pared by 4 bases and J by 8 bases, with 7 bases of the junction left unmatched. CDR3 size: 14 residues. Patients aged 18 to 65 had newly diagnosed hyperthyroidism lasting under 2 months. Patients showing uncontrolled infection, other autoimmune disease, pregnancy or lactation were ineligible. TCR beta CDR3 regions were amplified from RNA transcripts. The HTBI primer set served for first-round RT-PCR of the TCR CDR3. A single record per CDR3 protein comes from TCRdb applying MiXCR to the multiplex PCR reads. Here the sample spans hundreds of thousands of distinct CDR3 sequences, 11% to 15% being singletons.

This chain uses TRBV7-3 with TRBJ2-1; 8 nucleotides match TRBD2. The origin of this receptor is a woman in her 40s with Graves' hyperthyroidism. Sequenced input: blood. DNA of the CDR3: TGTGCCAGCAGCTCGACTAGCGTCCTACATGAGCAGTTCTTC. The encoded protein is CASSSTSVLHEQFF.